The 31 T cell receptor beta chains in this list originate from one sample, sequenced in a study of shared clonotypes between healthy human individuals (dated by TCRdb to the early 2020s). CD8 naive samples were obtained by positive selection for CCR7 among CD45RO-negative cells, yielding a CD45RA+CCR7+ population from which TemRA cells were excluded. Libraries were constructed by the immunoSEQ multiplex PCR assay. As stored in TCRdb, this immuneACCESS dataset retains in-frame rearrangements with V and J assigned. A fraction of the clones does not appear; measured against another copy, unresolved V genes explain less than half of the discrepancy, and the remainder lacks a known reason. The sample data list 1.5 million to 2.5 million clones, and about 94% of these were observed just once. The ten top clones hold roughly 1% of the sample. The source material was naive CD8+ T cells sorted from blood. The intended sense of this specimen's cell subset or site label: CD45RA+CCR7+. The source is a young man in good health.

The chain links TRBV6-6 to TRBJ2-7; D may match TRBD1 or TRBD2 (7 bases each). Deletions cut 4 bases from V and 4 bases from J, with 14 bases between. The CDR3 covers 14 residues. Germline loops: CDR1 MNHNY, CDR2 SVGAGI (reference sequence). For the CDR3, the DNA is TGTGCCAGCAGTTTGAGCGGGACAGTTTACGAGCAGTACTTC. It is translated as CASSLSGTVYEQYF.

V is TRBV30 and J is TRBJ2-2; D gene uncertain. V was shortened by 2 bases and J by 3 bases, with 7 bases between the two germline ends. The CDR3 runs 13 residues. Germline assignment: CDR1 GTSNPN and CDR2 SVGIG (reference sequence). CDR3 DNA: TGTGCCTGGAGTTTACAAGACACCGGGGAGCTGTTTTTT. Residues: CAWSLQDTGELFF.

The table lists this clone with a count of one. The rearrangement links TRBV4-1 to TRBJ2-7; 11 bases agree with TRBD2. The CDR3 loop spans 15 amino acids. Germline values: CDR1 MGHRA, CDR2 YSYEKL. Trimming removed 4 bases from V and 3 bases from J; junction bases left unmatched: 5. This chain's CDR3 is CASSLTSGGYYEQYF. The CDR3 bases are TGCGCCAGCAGCCTCACTAGCGGGGGCTACTACGAGCAGTACTTC.

V and J are TRBV6-5 and TRBJ1-1, with D possibly TRBD1 on 6 matching bases. There are 15 residues in the CDR3. V shed 2 bases and J shed 4 bases, with 14 bases lying between them. The germline CDR1 and CDR2 sequences are MNHEY and SVGAGI. CDR3: CASSYGLTGVTEAFF. In DNA, the CDR3 is TGTGCCAGCAGTTACGGGTTGACAGGAGTCACTGAAGCTTTCTTT.

This rearrangement joins TRBV29-1 to TRBJ1-2; weak D call: TRBD1 (6 bases). Germline V gives CDR1 SQVTM, CDR2 ANQGSEA. There are 13 residues in the CDR3. Deletions cut 6 bases from V and 6 bases from J, with 17 bases between. The CDR3: CSVLDRYPHGYTF. CDR3 in DNA: TGCAGCGTCCTCGACAGGTACCCCCATGGCTACACCTTC.

This chain links TRBV29-1 with TRBJ2-2; D not certain. The CDR3 covers 13 residues. Germline V gene sequence: CDR1 SQVTM, CDR2 ANQGSEA. The V end lost 2 bases, the J end lost 6 bases, and 10 bases lay between the germline ends. The CDR3 region is CSVESELPGELFF. In DNA form, the CDR3 reads TGCAGCGTTGAATCTGAGCTCCCCGGGGAGCTGTTTTTT.

The DNA for the CDR3 is TGTGCCAGCAGAAAGGGGACTAGCGGGGCCGATACGCAGTATTTT. Translating gives CASRKGTSGADTQYF. This sequence joins TRBV9 and TRBJ2-3; 13 nucleotides agree with TRBD2. Germline CDR1 SGDLS, CDR2 YYNGEE. J was trimmed by 6 bases and V by 5 bases; bases with no gene match: 6. The CDR3 totals 15 residues.

The J gene is TRBJ1-3, the V gene TRBV7-9; D gene uncertain. Deletions cut 5 bases from V and 0 bases from J, with 8 bases between. Germline CDR1 is SEHNR and CDR2 is FQNEAQ (reference sequence). The CDR3 totals 14 residues. The CDR3 is CASSRLNSGNTIYF. Written as DNA, the CDR3 is TGTGCCAGCAGCCGACTGAACTCTGGAAACACCATATATTTT.

The J gene is TRBJ2-1, the V gene TRBV7-3; 9 nucleotides line up with TRBD1. The CDR3 totals 14 residues. CDR1 is SGHTA and CDR2 is FQGTGA in the germline V gene. The V segment lost 1 base and the J segment 7 bases; nucleotides outside the gene matches: 2. This chain's CDR3 is CASSLMGTGNEQFF. DNA of the CDR3: TGTGCCAGCAGCTTAATGGGGACAGGGAATGAGCAGTTCTTC.

V gene TRBV27 combines with J gene TRBJ2-2, with D possibly TRBD2 on 5 matching bases. CDR1 is MNHEY and CDR2 is SMNVEV in the germline V gene (reference sequence). The ends were cut back, 10 bases at V and 5 bases at J, with 14 bases in the middle. The CDR3 is 13 amino acids. CDR3 sequence reads: CATLGDLTGELFF. CDR3 DNA: TGTGCCACCCTCGGGGATTTAACCGGGGAGCTGTTTTTT.

The CDR3 is CSVEQIQETQYF. The CDR3 nucleotides read TGCAGCGTTGAACAGATACAAGAGACCCAGTACTTC. The rearrangement uses TRBV29-1 and TRBJ2-5, with D unclear. CDR1 is SQVTM and CDR2 is ANQGSEA in the germline V gene. Trimming stripped 2 bases from V and 2 bases from J, with 6 bases between. CDR3 length: 12 residues.

V gene TRBV6-6 combines with J gene TRBJ2-3; 9 bases are a match to TRBD2. There are 15 residues in the CDR3. Germline V gives CDR1 MNHNY, CDR2 SVGAGI (reference sequence). The ends lost 5 bases at V and 2 bases at J; junction bases unmatched: 5. The CDR3 DNA reads TGTGCCAGCAGTAGAGCGGGGGGACACACAGATACGCAGTATTTT. Translation gives CASSRAGGHTDTQYF.

The gene calls are TRBV2 and TRBJ2-7; 11 nucleotides agree with TRBD2. The ends lost 2 bases at V and 5 bases at J; junction bases unmatched: 8. CDR3 length: 16 amino acids. Germline V lookup: CDR1 SNHLY, CDR2 FYNNEI. The CDR3 DNA reads TGTGCCAGCAGTGAACTTAGCGGGAGGGATTACAACGAGCAGTACTTC. It specifies CASSELSGRDYNEQYF.

The rearrangement links TRBV13 to TRBJ2-7; no clear D. The CDR3 is 15 amino acids. V was clipped by 3 bases and J by 3 bases, with 15 bases between them. CDR1 and CDR2 (germline): PRHDT, FYEKMQ (reference sequence). The chain's CDR3 is CASSFSRGRSYEQYF. CDR3 DNA sequence: TGTGCCAGCAGCTTTTCGCGAGGCCGAAGCTACGAGCAGTACTTC.

Comment on this clone: In the same sample, other DNA sequences code for this CDR3. This chain joins TRBV9 and TRBJ1-5; D is undetermined. Germline CDR1 SGDLS, CDR2 YYNGEE. The V and J ends lost 0 bases and 4 bases respectively, with 8 bases between them. This CDR3 region has 14 residues. The CDR3 nucleotides read TGTGCCAGCAGCGTAGGGGGAGGTAATCAGCCCCAGCATTTT. Protein product: CASSVGGGNQPQHF. The variable domain in full, completed from reference TRBV9 and TRBJ1-5, reads DSGVTQTPKHLITATGQRVTLRCSPRSGDLSVYWYQQSLDQGLQFLIQYYNGEERAKGNILERFSAQQFPDLHSELNLSSLELGDSALYFCASSVGGGNQPQHFGDGTRLSIL.

V and J are TRBV27 and TRBJ2-2, with unresolved D. Germline V lookup: CDR1 MNHEY, CDR2 SMNVEV (reference sequence). Trimming removed 10 bases from V and 1 base from J, with 10 bases in between. There are 13 residues in the CDR3. Here the CDR3 reads CATHAENTGELFF. CDR3 sequence (DNA): TGTGCCACCCACGCAGAGAACACCGGGGAGCTGTTTTTT.

The chain employs TRBV6-1 and TRBJ1-1; TRBD1 might be the D (5 bases). CDR1 MNHNS and CDR2 SASEGT come from the germline V gene. The CDR3 loop spans 17 amino acids. Trimming removed 3 bases from V and 0 bases from J, with 17 bases in between. For the CDR3, the DNA is TGTGCCAGCAGTGAGGGAGGGGCCTGGTTTGTGAACACTGAAGCTTTCTTT. It encodes CASSEGGAWFVNTEAFF.

The chain employs TRBV4-1 and TRBJ2-6, with 11 positions matching TRBD1. This CDR3 has 17 residues. Trimming at V came to 5 bases and at J to 4 bases, leaving 7 bases not matched to a gene. Germline V gene lookup returns CDR1 MGHRA and CDR2 YSYEKL. CDR3 in DNA: TGCGCCAGCAGCGCGCCGGACAGGGGGCCGGGGGCCAACGTCCTGACTTTC. It codes for CASSAPDRGPGANVLTF.

The V call is TRBV5-1, the J call TRBJ1-2, with 8 bases fitting TRBD1. Germline trimming cut 4 bases from V and 4 bases from J; bases unmatched to any gene: 6. Germline V CDR1 and CDR2: SGHRS, YFSETQ. The CDR3 runs to 14 residues. This CDR3 is CASSPRGQAYGYTF. CDR3 sequence (DNA): TGCGCCAGCAGCCCGCGGGGACAGGCCTATGGCTACACCTTC.

The chain combines TRBV6-4 with TRBJ2-5, with 14 bases fitting TRBD2. After removal of 2 bases from V and 5 bases from J, the junction contained 13 bases not matched to a gene. The CDR3 totals 19 residues. Germline values: CDR1 MRHNA, CDR2 SNTAGT. In DNA, the CDR3 is TGTGCCAGCAGTGACACACAAATAACCAGACTAGCGGGAGGGGAGACCCAGTACTTC. It specifies CASSDTQITRLAGGETQYF.

The rearrangement uses TRBV9 and TRBJ2-1; 9 nucleotides match TRBD1. After removal of 0 bases from V and 5 bases from J, the junction contained 12 bases not matched to a gene. The CDR3 extends over 18 amino acids. Germline V gene sequence: CDR1 SGDLS, CDR2 YYNGEE. The CDR3 nucleotides read TGTGCCAGCAGCGTAGGGTCGGCGGGACAGGGTATCAACAATGAGCAGTTCTTC. Its translation: CASSVGSAGQGINNEQFF.

This chain joins TRBV7-6 and TRBJ2-2, with D perhaps assigned TRBD1 or TRBD2 (5 bases each). The V end was cut by 3 bases, the J end by 2 bases, with 10 bases between. The CDR3 has 15 amino acids. The germline gives CDR1 SGHVS, CDR2 FNYEAQ. The CDR3 loop reads CASSLTGPNTGELFF. In nucleotides, the CDR3 is TGTGCCAGCAGCTTGACGGGGCCTAACACCGGGGAGCTGTTTTTT.

V is TRBV5-1 and J is TRBJ1-4, with D perhaps matching TRBD1 (5 bases). Trimming pared 0 bases from V and 8 bases from J, leaving 14 bases between. Germline CDR1 reads SGHRS; CDR2 reads YFSETQ. The CDR3 extends over 15 amino acids. The DNA of the CDR3 is TGCGCCAGCAGCTTGGCTAGAGGGGTGAACGAAAAACTGTTTTTT. It encodes CASSLARGVNEKLFF.

The chain recombines TRBV4-1 with TRBJ1-5; 9 bases line up with TRBD1. Germline V CDR1 and CDR2: MGHRA, YSYEKL. The CDR3 sequence is 15 residues long. Trimming at V came to 6 bases and at J to 7 bases, leaving 10 bases not matched to a gene. The CDR3 sequence is CASSRTGTGQQPQHF. The CDR3 DNA is TGCGCCAGCAGTCGGACCGGGACAGGGCAGCAGCCCCAGCATTTT.

The chain couples TRBV4-2 to TRBJ2-1, with D maybe TRBD2 (6 bases). The V end lost 0 bases, the J end lost 4 bases, and 13 bases lay between the germline ends. This CDR3 region has 16 residues. Germline CDR1 and CDR2: LGHNA and YNFKEQ. The CDR3 spells CASSQDPAGTYNEQFF. DNA for the CDR3: TGTGCCAGCAGCCAAGATCCGGCGGGGACTTACAATGAGCAGTTCTTC.

This chain connects TRBV9 to TRBJ1-1; perhaps TRBD1 as D (5 bases). This CDR3 has 13 amino acids. V was clipped by 3 bases and J by 7 bases, with 13 bases between them. Germline V lookup: CDR1 SGDLS, CDR2 YYNGEE. CDR3 sequence reads: CASSGGGGDEAFF. In nucleotides, the CDR3 is TGTGCCAGCAGCGGCGGCGGGGGAGATGAAGCTTTCTTT.

This chain joins TRBV6-1 and TRBJ1-4; D is possibly TRBD1 (6 bases). The CDR3 totals 15 residues. Germline V lookup: CDR1 MNHNS, CDR2 SASEGT. Trimming removed 6 bases at V and 2 bases at J, with 13 bases between. The CDR3 here is CASRTTGITNEKLFF. CDR3 coding DNA: TGTGCCAGCAGGACCACAGGGATCACTAATGAAAAACTGTTTTTT.

The chain joins TRBV11-1 to TRBJ2-5; D might be TRBD1 (6 bases). With the DNA end fitting TRBJ2-7 better, the J assignment may be wrong. The CDR3 is 15 residues long. Germline CDR1 and CDR2: SGHAT and FQDESV (reference sequence). CDR3 coding DNA: TGTGCCAGCAGCTTAGGGCAGGGGATCGGCTACGAGCAGTACTTC. Translating it yields CASSLGQGIGYEQYF.

The CDR3 is CAISGSGTGKWYEQYF. The CDR3, as DNA: TGTGCCATCAGTGGATCCGGGACAGGGAAGTGGTACGAGCAGTACTTC. V and J are TRBV10-3 and TRBJ2-7; 9 nucleotides match TRBD1. Germline V gene sequence: CDR1 ENHRY, CDR2 SYGVKD. V dropped 4 bases and J dropped 4; count of bases not matched to a gene: 11. The CDR3 has 16 residues.

This clone has only one observation. The chain uses TRBV30 and TRBJ2-7; D not certain. Germline V gene data show CDR1 as GTSNPN and CDR2 as SVGIG (reference sequence). This CDR3 spans 12 amino acids. V lost 1 base to trimming and J lost 3 bases, with 7 bases between them. CDR3 residues: CAWSGSFYEQYF. DNA for the CDR3: TGTGCCTGGAGTGGGTCTTTCTACGAGCAGTACTTC.

V is TRBV5-1 and J is TRBJ1-1; D is possibly TRBD1 (6 bases). Germline V gene sequence: CDR1 SGHRS, CDR2 YFSETQ. This CDR3 contains 15 residues. The ends were cut back, 0 bases at V and 0 bases at J, with 9 bases in the middle. The CDR3 nucleotides read TGCGCCAGCAGCTTGGTGGGGGGCCTGAACACTGAAGCTTTCTTT. It is translated as CASSLVGGLNTEAFF.